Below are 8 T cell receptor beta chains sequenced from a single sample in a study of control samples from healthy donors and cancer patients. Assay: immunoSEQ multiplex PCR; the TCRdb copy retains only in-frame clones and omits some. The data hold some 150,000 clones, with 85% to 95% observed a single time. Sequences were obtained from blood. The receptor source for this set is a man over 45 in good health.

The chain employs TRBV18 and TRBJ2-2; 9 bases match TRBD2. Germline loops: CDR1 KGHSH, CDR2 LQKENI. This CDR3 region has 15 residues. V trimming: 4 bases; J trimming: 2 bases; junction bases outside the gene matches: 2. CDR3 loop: CASSQTSGNTGELFF. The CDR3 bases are TGTGCCAGCTCACAGACTAGCGGTAACACCGGGGAGCTGTTTTTT.

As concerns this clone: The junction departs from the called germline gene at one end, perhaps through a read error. Here the CDR3 reads CASSWDRDPENF. The CDR3 region has the DNA TGTGCCAGCAGCTGGGACCGGGACCCCGAGAATTTT. V and J are TRBV5-6 and TRBJ2-3, with D perhaps matching TRBD1 or TRBD2 (5 bases each). Germline lookup yields CDR1 SGHDT and CDR2 YYEEEE. CDR3 length equals 12 residues.

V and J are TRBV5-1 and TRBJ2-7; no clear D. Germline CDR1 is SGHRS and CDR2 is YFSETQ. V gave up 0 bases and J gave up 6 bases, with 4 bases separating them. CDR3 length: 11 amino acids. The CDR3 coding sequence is TGCGCCAGCAGCTTGGGGCCCGAGCAGTACTTC. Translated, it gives CASSLGPEQYF. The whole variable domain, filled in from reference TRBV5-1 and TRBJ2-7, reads KAGVTQTPRYLIKTRGQQVTLSCSPISGHRSVSWYQQTPGQGLQFLFEYFSETQRNKGNFPGRFSGRQFSNSRSEMNVSTLELGDSALYLCASSLGPEQYFGPGTRLTVT.

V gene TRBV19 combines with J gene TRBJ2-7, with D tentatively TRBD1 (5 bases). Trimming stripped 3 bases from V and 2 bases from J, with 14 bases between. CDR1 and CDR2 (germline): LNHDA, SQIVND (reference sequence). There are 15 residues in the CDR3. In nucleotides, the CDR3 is TGTGCCAGTAGTATTAACGGACACTTAACCTACGAGCAGTACTTC. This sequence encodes CASSINGHLTYEQYF.

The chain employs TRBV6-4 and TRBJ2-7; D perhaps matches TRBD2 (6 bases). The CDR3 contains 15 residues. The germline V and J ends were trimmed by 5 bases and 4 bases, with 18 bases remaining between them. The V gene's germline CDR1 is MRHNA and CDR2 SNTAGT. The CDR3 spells CASSQSSGRGYEQYF. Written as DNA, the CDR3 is TGTGCCAGCAGTCAATCTTCGGGACGGGGGTACGAGCAGTACTTC.

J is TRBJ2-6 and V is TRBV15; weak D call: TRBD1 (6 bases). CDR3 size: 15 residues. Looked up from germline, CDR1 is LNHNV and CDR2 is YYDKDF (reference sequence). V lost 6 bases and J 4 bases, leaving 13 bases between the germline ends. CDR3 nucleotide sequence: TGTGCCACCAGGGGGGCTTCCGCAGGGGCCAACGTCCTGACTTTC. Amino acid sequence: CATRGASAGANVLTF.

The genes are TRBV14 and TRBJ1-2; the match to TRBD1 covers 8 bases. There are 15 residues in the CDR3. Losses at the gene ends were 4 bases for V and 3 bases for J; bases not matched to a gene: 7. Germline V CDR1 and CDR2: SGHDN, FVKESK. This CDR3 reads CASSPWDRNYYGYTF. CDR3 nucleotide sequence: TGTGCCAGCAGCCCTTGGGACAGGAACTACTATGGCTACACCTTC.

CDR3 sequence reads: CASRAGGGAFF. The CDR3 DNA reads as TGTGCCAGCAGGGCCGGTGGGGGAGCTTTCTTT. The chain is built from TRBV12-3 or TRBV12-4 and TRBJ1-1; D perhaps matches TRBD1 (5 bases). The V end was cut by 6 bases, the J end by 10 bases, with 12 bases between. The CDR3 totals 11 residues.